The clone carrying this TCR beta chain has at least ten counts. Its antigen remains unknown. The read comes to an end 3 residues before the CDR3 does, leaving the germline J gene to fill in the end. The data originate from a study of T cell clonality in common variable immunodeficiency. Most patients and controls had Caucasian heritage. Each donor provided about 5 to 9 ml of heparinized whole blood. With 3 bases clipped from V and 6 bases from J, the junction kept 5 bases outside the gene matches. Germline V CDR1 and CDR2: DFQATT, SNEGSKA (reference sequence). The CDR3 covers 14 residues. Whole-study results and caveats: CVID subjects showed higher TCRbeta clonality than healthy controls. Fewer deletions and N-nucleotide insertions were reportedly seen in common variable immunodeficiency TCR beta sequences.

Sequencing used immunoSEQ multiplex PCR; TCRdb keeps in-frame clones, though not all of them. This sample comprises about 66,000 clones, none seen once only. Material: peripheral blood mononuclear cells. V gene TRBV20-1 combines with J gene TRBJ2-1, with 10 bases identical to TRBD2. The receptor's source is a person aged 18-69 years in good health. The chain's CDR3 is CSASSASGSNEQFF. The sequenced part of the CDR3 DNA is TGCAGTGCTAGTTCGGCTAGCGGGAGCAATGAG.